This paragraph reports one TCR beta chain. Many counts were recorded for this clonotype. Its antigen has not been determined. Nothing much larger sits one base from this clone, and base qualities are not available. These data originate in a study of patients with pleural tuberculosis (dated by TCRdb to between 2013 and 2015). The sample was run on an Illumina Genome Analyzer IIx. The raw public data were reprocessed by TCRdb itself: fastp quality trimming at Q25, MiXCR clonotype calling, in-frame beta chains only. Every distinct CDR3 protein forms one entry, paired with its most common genes and DNA. This sample holds 29,000 or so distinct CDR3 sequences; 15% to 20% were observed only once. Together, the top ten hold about 3.7% of the sample. Trimming takes 4 bases from V and 8 bases from J, and the germline ends sit 9 bases apart. Looking up the germline V gene (reference sequence) yields CDR1 LGHDT and CDR2 YNNKEL. The CDR3 numbers 11 residues from cysteine through phenylalanine. CDR3 DNA is the only sequence kept; it has 33 bases, read in frame from the first base.

Sequences were obtained from peripheral blood. The chain is made from TRBV3-1 and TRBJ2-7; TRBD1 is possibly the D segment (5 matching bases). This clonotype originated in a human donor with pleural tuberculosis. This receptor has the CDR3 CASSLQGKQYF. The nucleotide sequence reads TGTGCCAGCAGCCTCCAGGGAAAGCAGTACTTC.